Shown below are 15 T cell receptor beta chains from a single sample sequenced in a study of T cells expressing NK-cell markers. TCRdb re-called the 5' RACE reads; one entry per CDR3 protein, DNA not given. This listing includes about 260,000 distinct CDR3 sequences. The source material was blood T cells: a sorted CD56 or NKG2C T cell subset, CD4+ or CD8+ T cells, or bulk PBMC T cells (not recorded which). The receptor set was obtained from a man in his late teens or twenties in good health.

The chain has TRBV20-1 and TRBJ2-7; TCRdb's D call, TRBD1, is unchecked because there is no DNA. The CDR3 covers 16 residues. CDR1 and CDR2 (germline): DFQATT, SNEGSKA (reference sequence). The chain's CDR3 is CSARVHGRDRNYEQYF.

This chain connects TRBV30 to TRBJ1-1. Per germline, CDR1 GTSNPN and CDR2 SVGIG (reference sequence). The CDR3 sequence is 15 residues long. CDR3 amino acids: CAWSSGLLMNTEAFF.

V is TRBV7-6 and J is TRBJ2-1; TCRdb's D call, TRBD2, is unchecked because there is no DNA. The CDR3 spans 16 residues. The germline V gene encodes CDR1 SGHVS and CDR2 FNYEAQ. This CDR3 reads CASSLLAGTISNEQFF.

The rearrangement joins TRBV6-1 to TRBJ2-1; the D gene TCRdb calls, TRBD2, cannot be checked with no DNA. There are 16 residues in the CDR3. The germline V gene encodes CDR1 MNHNS and CDR2 SASEGT. The CDR3 here is CASTLLASGRYNEQFF.

The chain has TRBV6-1 and TRBJ2-3; TCRdb's D call of TRBD1 is untestable without DNA. The V gene's germline CDR1 is MNHNS and CDR2 SASEGT. The CDR3 totals 15 residues. CDR3 amino acids: CASSGRDRGADTQYF.

The genes are TRBV4-1 and TRBJ2-2; TCRdb's D gene call, TRBD2, goes unchecked for lack of DNA. The CDR3 runs 20 residues. Per the germline V gene, CDR1 is MGHRA and CDR2 is YSYEKL. The CDR3: CASSHRGELAGVRYTGELFF.

The chain joins TRBV9 to TRBJ2-3; the D call from TCRdb, TRBD2, cannot be confirmed without DNA. There are 14 residues in the CDR3. CDR1 SGDLS and CDR2 YYNGEE come from the germline V gene. CDR3 region: CASSVDREAGTQYF.

V usage is TRBV12-3 or TRBV12-4 and J usage is TRBJ2-1; the TCRdb call, TRBD1, lacks DNA for checking. This CDR3 is 17 amino acids long. Here the CDR3 reads CASSLLAGGRGGGEQFF.

The J gene is TRBJ2-5, the V gene TRBV12-3 or TRBV12-4. The CDR3 is 13 residues long. The CDR3 protein is CASTPASQETQYF.

The chain couples TRBV29-1 to TRBJ2-1. Germline V gives CDR1 SQVTM, CDR2 ANQGSEA. There are 14 residues in the CDR3. CDR3 sequence reads: CSVEVLSFETSKFF.

CDR3 sequence reads: CASSLVAGLREKLFF. This chain links TRBV12-3 or TRBV12-4 with TRBJ1-4; TCRdb picks TRBD1, but there is no DNA to check that call. This CDR3 spans 15 amino acids.

The chain has TRBV10-3 and TRBJ2-5. The CDR3 consists of 13 residues. CDR1 is ENHRY and CDR2 is SYGVKD in the germline V gene. CDR3 protein: CAISSENQETQYF.

V usage is TRBV27 and J usage is TRBJ1-1; TCRdb selects TRBD1, and the lack of DNA leaves this call unchecked. The CDR3 consists of 14 residues. In germline, CDR1 is MNHEY, CDR2 SMNVEV (reference sequence). The CDR3 is CASTRTGGITEAFF.

The V and J genes are TRBV28 and TRBJ2-7. Germline CDR1 MDHEN, CDR2 SYDVKM. The CDR3 consists of 15 residues. The CDR3 is CASSSDLGVLNEQYF. The entire variable domain, with the rest obtained from reference TRBV28 and TRBJ2-7, is as follows: DVKVTQSSRYLVKRTGEKVFLECVQDMDHENMFWYRQDPGLGLRLIYFSYDVKMKEKGDIPEGYSVSREKKERFSLILESASTNQTSMYLCASSSDLGVLNEQYFGPGTRLTVT.

This chain uses TRBV29-1 with TRBJ2-7; checking the TCRdb D call of TRBD1 is not possible without DNA. The CDR3 length is 11 residues. CDR1 and CDR2 from the germline V gene are SQVTM and ANQGSEA. The CDR3 sequence: CSVRDRWEQYF.